This TCR beta chain derives from a study of beta chain features in type 1 diabetes (dated by TCRdb to the late 2010s). Describing the broader study: No differences in mean age, gender distribution, total cell number or subset yield were found between patients and healthy donors. Naive and central memory subsets were obtained from all 30 or so donors, but regulatory and stem cell-like memory subsets were isolated from only 8 patients and 8 healthy donors. A total of around 110,000,000 sorted cells were examined across all samples, and RNA yield correlated strongly with the number of cells per subset. The study compared the TCRB repertoires of sorted circulating CD4+ T cell subsets in recently diagnosed type 1 diabetes patients with those in matched healthy donors. The paper as a whole reports these results and caveats: Shorter templates might have been favored by PCR, but patient and control samples were amplified and corrected together, so both groups would have been affected equally by any skew. A moderate but significant shortening of TCRB CDR3 length was observed in type 1 diabetes patients in all four CD4+ subsets. HLA sub-analyses involved small numbers of individuals, so any influence of HLA type on TCRB rearrangement remained unresolved. Naive, central memory and regulatory TCRB repertoires appeared to be more similar among patients than among healthy donors. Because cDNA rather than genomic DNA was sequenced, highly expressing activated cells could have been over-represented, although no difference in activation and CD3 levels was found between groups. At VDJ recombination sites, patients with type 1 diabetes made fewer insertions and deleted more nucleotides, a pattern implying thymic rearrangement abnormalities.

Each donor gave one peripheral blood draw, averaging approximately 110 mL, which was collected into heparinised tubes. Using a panel that included CD45RO, CCR7, CD25, CD127, CD95 and CD27, naive, central memory, regulatory and stem cell-like memory CD4+ T cells were sorted on a BD FACSAria II. Every sorted population had a purity above 95%. PBMCs were isolated immediately by Lymphoprep density gradient centrifugation and stained directly without culture. Samples were stained and sorted in pairs, with one healthy donor and one patient per experiment, so that batch effects were minimized. The entire amount of isolated RNA was reverse transcribed using the High Capacity cDNA Reverse Transcription Kit, so the sequenced TCRB transcripts were expressed ones. Naive, central memory and regulatory T cell samples underwent deep immunoSEQ sequencing, averaging around 3.7 million total reads per sample. After sorted cells were lysed in RLT buffer, RNA was extracted with DNase-treated RNeasy Micro or Mini kits, with the choice depending on cell number. Each cell subset was processed separately to prevent cross-contamination, with patient and healthy donor samples processed together. TCRB sequences were amplified from cDNA with the immunoSEQ multiplex PCR, producing 87-bp fragments spanning the CDR3 region. Sequencing of the amplicons was done on the Illumina HiSeq platform. The study's processing was this. PCR bias was corrected computationally using synthetic template baselines, and reads within Hamming distance 2 were collapsed, with unmergeable singletons discarded. Reads were aligned to IMGT to assign V, D and J genes, CDR3 length, and insertions or deletions at six rearrangement sites. Within each subset, clonotype counts were normalized to the number of sorted cells before true diversity and Gini coefficients were calculated with the tcR R package. Repertoire sharing was quantified using the overlap coefficient calculated on TCRB nucleotide sequences. Held by TCRdb, this immuneACCESS table contains in-frame sequences only and omits some clones. Under half of the omission traces to an unresolved V gene where checked; the cause of the rest is unknown. For V, J and clone size, that table is used; D and trimming come from the DNA. Recorded for this sample are about 160,000 clones; 10% of them occurred a single time. The ten largest account for approximately 0.5% of the sample.

This clone was recorded a few times. The antigen it binds to is not known. Qualities for individual bases were not recorded, and no much larger clone is one base off. CDR1 and CDR2 (SGHRS, YFSETQ) derive from the germline V gene. The junction shows trimming of 0 bases on V and 6 bases on J, plus 15 bases between the germline ends. Spanning cysteine to phenylalanine, the CDR3 consists of 16 amino acids. The CDR3 DNA has 48 bases and is translated from base 1. The rearranged chain carries TRBV5-1 and TRBJ1-4; no D segment can be confidently identified. Specimen: central memory CD4+ T cells from blood. The receptor's source is a man aged 30 to 45 with type 1 diabetes. CDR3 reads: CASSLVPTDLDEKLFF. The sequence in DNA is TGCGCCAGCAGCTTGGTCCCCACTGATCTGGATGAAAAACTGTTTTTT.